This record concerns one T cell receptor (beta chain) sequence. Its antigen is unknown. The sample originates from a study of cytotoxic CD8 clonotypes in ibrutinib-treated CLL. Turning to the study itself: A mean of around 260,000 productive templates and 90,000 or so productive rearrangements was obtained per sample. Study findings and constraints: Once treatment began, public clonotypes, which were uncommon, contracted or stayed stable. Clonality was elevated at ibrutinib response and had returned toward baseline at progression.

Data came from immunoSEQ multiplex PCR; TCRdb stores just in-frame clones and leaves some out. Among tens of thousands of clones listed, just over 90% were seen once. The CDR3 extends over 15 amino acids. Germline V gene lookup returns CDR1 KGHSH and CDR2 LQKENI. The V end was cut by 2 bases, the J end by 1 base, with 9 bases between. Sequencing was performed on PBMCs, taken after 12 months of ibrutinib treatment. This TCR was sampled from a human donor with chronic lymphocytic leukemia. The chain couples TRBV18 to TRBJ2-1; D is uncertain. CDR3 region: CASSPGPPSYNEQFF. CDR3 DNA sequence: TGTGCCAGCTCACCAGGCCCACCTTCCTACAATGAGCAGTTCTTC.